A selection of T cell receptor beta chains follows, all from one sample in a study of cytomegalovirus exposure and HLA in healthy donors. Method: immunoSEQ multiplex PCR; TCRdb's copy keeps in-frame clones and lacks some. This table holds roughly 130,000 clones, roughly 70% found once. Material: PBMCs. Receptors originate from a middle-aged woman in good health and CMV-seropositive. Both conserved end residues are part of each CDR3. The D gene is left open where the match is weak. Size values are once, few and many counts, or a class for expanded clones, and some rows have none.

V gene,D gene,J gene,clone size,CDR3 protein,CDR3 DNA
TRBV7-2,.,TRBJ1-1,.,CASSLETRGSTEAFF,TGTGCCAGCAGCTTAGAAACTCGAGGGAGCACTGAAGCTTTCTTT
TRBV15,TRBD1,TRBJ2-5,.,CATSIPGRGETQYF,TGTGCCACCAGCATCCCGGGCAGGGGGGAGACCCAGTACTTC
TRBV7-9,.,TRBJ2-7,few,CASSLRDNSYEQYF,TGTGCCAGCAGCCTAAGGGACAATTCCTACGAGCAGTACTTC
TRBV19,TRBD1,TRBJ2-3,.,CASDGGQGAADTQYF,TGTGCCAGTGACGGGGGACAGGGGGCCGCAGATACGCAGTATTTT
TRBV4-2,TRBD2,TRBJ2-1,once,CASSQEPGTSSEQFF,TGTGCCAGCAGCCAAGAACCCGGGACTAGTAGTGAGCAGTTCTTC
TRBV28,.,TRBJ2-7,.,CASSRYEQYF,TGTGCCAGCAGTCGTTACGAGCAGTACTTC
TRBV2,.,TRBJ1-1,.,CASLRYTEAFF,TGTGCCAGCTTGAGGTACACTGAAGCTTTCTTT
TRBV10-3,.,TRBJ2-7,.,CAISESGDTAYEQYF,TGTGCCATCAGTGAGTCGGGTGACACCGCCTACGAGCAGTACTTC
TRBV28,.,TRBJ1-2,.,CASSSRTGNYGYTF,TGTGCCAGCAGTTCTCGGACGGGGAACTATGGCTACACCTTC
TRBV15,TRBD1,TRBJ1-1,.,CATIGTGGFNTEAFF,TGTGCCACCATAGGGACAGGGGGATTCAACACTGAAGCTTTCTTT
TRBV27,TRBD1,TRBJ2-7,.,CASSPQGALSYEQYF,TGTGCCAGCAGCCCACAGGGGGCCTTGTCCTACGAGCAGTACTTC
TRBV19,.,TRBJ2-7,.,CASSIVRGEAYEQYF,TGTGCCAGTAGTATAGTTCGCGGGGAAGCCTACGAGCAGTACTTC
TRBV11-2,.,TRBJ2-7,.,CASSVGTLKYEQYF,TGTGCCAGCAGCGTCGGGACTCTAAAATACGAGCAGTACTTC
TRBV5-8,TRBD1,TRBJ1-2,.,CASSFRDRVYGYTF,TGTGCCAGCAGCTTCCGGGACAGGGTATATGGCTACACCTTC
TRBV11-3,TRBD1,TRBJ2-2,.,CASSSGTGGNSGELFF,TGTGCCAGCAGCTCCGGGACAGGGGGCAACTCCGGGGAGCTGTTTTTT
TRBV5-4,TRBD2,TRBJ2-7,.,CASSPSASGNAYEQYF,TGTGCCAGCAGCCCCTCGGCTAGCGGGAATGCCTACGAGCAGTACTTC
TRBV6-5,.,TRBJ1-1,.,CASSPRGNTEAFF,TGTGCCAGCAGTCCCCGGGGGAACACTGAAGCTTTCTTT
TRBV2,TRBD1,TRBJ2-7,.,CASSTGALSSYEQYF,TGTGCCAGCAGTACAGGGGCTTTAAGCTCCTACGAGCAGTACTTC
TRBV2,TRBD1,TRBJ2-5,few,CASSIQGRETQYF,TGTGCCAGCAGTATACAGGGGAGAGAGACCCAGTACTTC
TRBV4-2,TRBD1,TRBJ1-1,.,CASSQAPGGQSTEAFF,TGTGCCAGCAGCCAAGCCCCAGGGGGCCAATCAACTGAAGCTTTCTTT
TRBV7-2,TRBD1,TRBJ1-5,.,CASSFGQGVNQPQHF,TGTGCCAGCAGCTTCGGACAGGGGGTCAATCAGCCCCAGCATTTT
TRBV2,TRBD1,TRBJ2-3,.,CASGRDRETDTQYF,TGTGCCAGCGGACGGGACAGGGAAACAGATACGCAGTATTTT
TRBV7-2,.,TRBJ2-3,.,CASSSPASSADTQYF,TGTGCCAGCAGCTCCCCGGCTAGCTCTGCAGATACGCAGTATTTT
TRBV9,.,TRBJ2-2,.,CASSVGGTSGNTGELFF,TGTGCCAGCAGCGTAGGGGGAACTAGTGGGAACACCGGGGAGCTGTTTTTT
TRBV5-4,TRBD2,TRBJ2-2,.,CASSLIRGGTKAGELFF,TGTGCCAGCAGCTTGATACGAGGCGGGACTAAAGCCGGGGAGCTGTTTTTT
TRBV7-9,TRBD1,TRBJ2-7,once,CASSVPGQSSQQYF,TGTGCCAGCAGCGTCCCGGGACAGTCTTCCCAGCAGTACTTC
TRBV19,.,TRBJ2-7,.,CASTATDRLQYF,TGTGCCAGTACCGCCACCGACAGGTTGCAGTACTTC
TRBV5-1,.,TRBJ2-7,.,CATSLATGTYEQYF,TGCGCCACCAGCTTGGCGACGGGTACCTACGAGCAGTACTTC
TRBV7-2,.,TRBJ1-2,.,CASSDARATYGYTF,TGTGCCAGCAGCGACGCGCGGGCCACCTATGGCTACACCTTC
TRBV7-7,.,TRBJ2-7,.,CASSTGSEQYF,TGTGCCAGCAGCACCGGGAGTGAGCAGTACTTC
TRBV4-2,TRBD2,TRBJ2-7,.,CASSQPTPPGLATYEQYF,TGTGCCAGCAGCCAGCCAACCCCCCCGGGACTAGCCACCTACGAGCAGTACTTC
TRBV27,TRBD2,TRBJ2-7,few,CASSSPVGGAYEQYF,TGTGCCAGCAGTTCACCCGTGGGGGGGGCCTACGAGCAGTACTTC
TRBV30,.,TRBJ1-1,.,CAWGSHGGEAFF,TGTGCCTGGGGGTCACACGGGGGTGAAGCTTTCTTT
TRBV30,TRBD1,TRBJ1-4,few,CAWSPTTGGEKLFF,TGTGCCTGGAGTCCAACGACAGGGGGAGAAAAACTGTTTTTT
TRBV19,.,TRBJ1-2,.,CASSIQGTNYGYTF,TGTGCCAGTAGTATACAGGGGACTAACTATGGCTACACCTTC
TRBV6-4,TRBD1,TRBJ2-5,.,CASSEGSGGQETQYF,TGTGCCAGCAGTGAGGGGTCAGGGGGACAAGAGACCCAGTACTTC
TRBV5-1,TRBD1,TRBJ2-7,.,CASRDRGRENEQYF,TGCGCCAGCCGTGACAGGGGGCGGGAAAACGAGCAGTACTTC
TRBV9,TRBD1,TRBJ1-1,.,CASSVGYGTGEAFF,TGTGCCAGCAGCGTAGGGTACGGGACAGGGGAAGCTTTCTTT
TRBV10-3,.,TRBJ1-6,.,CAISDGSGLSPLHF,TGTGCCATCAGTGATGGTTCAGGGCTCTCACCCCTCCACTTT
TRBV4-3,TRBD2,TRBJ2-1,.,CASSRTSNEQFF,TGCGCCAGCAGCCGGACTAGTAATGAGCAGTTCTTC
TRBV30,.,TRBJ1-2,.,CAWGGEKAGYTF,TGTGCCTGGGGAGGGGAAAAGGCTGGCTACACCTTC
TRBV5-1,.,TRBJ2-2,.,CASRRDGELFF,TGCGCCAGCAGGCGGGACGGGGAGCTGTTTTTT
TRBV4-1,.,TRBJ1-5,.,CASSQEAYSNQPQHF,TGCGCCAGCAGCCAAGAAGCGTATAGCAATCAGCCCCAGCATTTT
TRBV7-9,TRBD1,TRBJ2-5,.,CSSSSDRDQETQYF,TGTTCCAGCAGCTCCGACAGGGACCAAGAGACCCAGTACTTC
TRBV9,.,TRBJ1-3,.,CASSVAGDTIYF,TGTGCCAGCAGCGTAGCAGGGGACACCATATATTTT
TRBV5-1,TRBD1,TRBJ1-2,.,CASSFTGGANGYTF,TGCGCCAGCAGCTTTACAGGGGGCGCAAATGGCTACACCTTC
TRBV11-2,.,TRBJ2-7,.,CASSSELVPYEQYF,TGTGCCAGCAGCTCGGAACTAGTCCCCTACGAGCAGTACTTC
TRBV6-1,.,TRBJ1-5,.,CASLKAGANNQPQHF,TGTGCCAGCCTAAAGGCAGGGGCGAACAATCAGCCCCAGCATTTT
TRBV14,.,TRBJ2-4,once,CASSPVGFEAKNIQYF,TGTGCCAGCAGCCCTGTGGGCTTTGAAGCCAAAAACATTCAGTACTTC